These T cell receptor beta chains were read from a single sample in a study of T-cell reconstitution after alpha-beta-depleted transplantation in children. TCRdb analysed the PCR reads with MiXCR anew, one entry per CDR3 protein. In the table there are around 600,000 distinct CDR3 sequences, roughly 23% of which are singletons. The specimen was PBMCs, mostly from graft donor cells, collected 360 days after TCRalphabeta/CD19-depleted stem cell transplant. All receptors derive from a boy younger than two who had a stem cell transplant for acute myeloid leukemia, so the T cells may come from the graft donor. The conserved cysteine and the conserved F or W are not part of the CDR3 here.

v_gene,j_gene,CDR3aa
TRBV5-1,TRBJ2-3,ASSSETGDTDTQY
TRBV12-3/TRBV12-4,TRBJ1-2,ASSPPIAGGYT
TRBV5-1,TRBJ1-1,ASSLQRHVEAF
TRBV7-3,TRBJ2-5,ASSLTGAPGQETQY
TRBV7-2,TRBJ2-1,ASSSQRLRHYEQF
TRBV30,TRBJ2-3,AWSRRSRANTQY
TRBV7-8,TRBJ2-5,ASSAGVGTQY
TRBV28,TRBJ2-5,ASNIAGARETQY
TRBV6-4,TRBJ1-2,ASSATGVKGYT
TRBV12-3/TRBV12-4,TRBJ2-1,ASTPWEGARSEQF
TRBV10-3,TRBJ2-7,AISVTGDSGTYEQY
TRBV10-3,TRBJ2-1,AISGIGSSYNEQF
TRBV12-3/TRBV12-4,TRBJ1-1,ASGRDRMNTEAF
TRBV29-1,TRBJ2-3,SVAGVGGPRADTQY
TRBV6-5,TRBJ2-7,ASSYGTGVYEQY
TRBV5-1,TRBJ2-3,ASSLDPHLLAGGSTDTQY
TRBV20-1,TRBJ1-5,SARGTEDQPQH
TRBV5-1,TRBJ1-2,ASSSEDRGILYGYT
TRBV7-9,TRBJ2-2,ASSFGSETGELF
TRBV20-1,TRBJ2-2,SAISSGGPIPVTNTGELF
TRBV6-5,TRBJ1-1,ASSYEWGQGESDRY
TRBV12-3/TRBV12-4,TRBJ2-7,ASSFYGAQDEQY
TRBV5-1,TRBJ2-3,ASSLGAGGRPDTQY
TRBV7-3,TRBJ2-7,ANSAESGPSYEQY
TRBV5-1,TRBJ1-5,ASSPGLNGNQPQH
TRBV25-1,TRBJ2-1,ASSENGQGEYNEQF
TRBV3-1,TRBJ1-1,ASSQELVGTEAF
TRBV20-1,TRBJ2-1,SASRRRQTYNEQF
TRBV6-5,TRBJ1-1,ASSYMRFSTEAF
TRBV11-2,TRBJ2-1,ASSRASGGYYNEQF
TRBV7-3,TRBJ2-7,ASSLGGPPSYEQY
TRBV10-3,TRBJ2-3,AISESGTTDTQY
TRBV28,TRBJ2-2,ASAAWGNTGELF
TRBV20-1,TRBJ2-5,SARVTDRVETQY
TRBV7-2,TRBJ1-1,ASREQVMNTEAF
TRBV7-3,TRBJ2-7,ASSLFPGGYYEQY
TRBV11-2,TRBJ1-2,ASSPSAGHNYGYT
TRBV6-1,TRBJ2-7,ASLGTVYEQY
TRBV10-3,TRBJ1-1,AISERAGDTEAF
TRBV20-1,TRBJ2-1,SARGPGLAGNNEQF
TRBV6-9,TRBJ1-5,ASSYPTGKCGNQPQH
TRBV6-6,TRBJ2-5,ASSYGGQETQY
TRBV27,TRBJ2-1,ASSLASNNEQF
TRBV6-5,TRBJ2-5,ASSFHFLLAGGQQETQY